The 22 T cell receptor beta chains presented below share a single source sample, sequenced in a study of blood T cells in healthy people across ages. PCR was performed a second time for roughly 7 to 11 cycles using a sample-barcoded 5' primer and a J-beta primer mix. TCRdb reprocessed the 5' RACE reads with MiXCR, giving one entry per CDR3 protein. The data show roughly 900,000 distinct CDR3 sequences, with less than 35% seen just once and roughly a sixth held by the top ten. The material sequenced was blood. The origin of the receptors is a woman of 80 years or more in good health.

This clonotype was detected ten times or more. The chain couples TRBV7-9 to TRBJ2-3; 16 bases match TRBD2. The germline V gene encodes CDR1 SEHNR and CDR2 FQNEAQ (reference sequence). This CDR3 is 18 amino acids long. J gave up 1 base and V 5 bases, and 6 bases lay outside the gene matches. This chain's CDR3 is CASSPGTSGGVGTDTQYF. DNA for the CDR3: TGTGCCAGCAGCCCCGGGACTAGCGGGGGGGTTGGCACAGATACGCAGTATTTT.

Regarding this clonotype: A read error may be the cause here, since a much bigger clone is one base away. The chain links TRBV6-2 or TRBV6-3 to TRBJ1-5; D is unresolved. Germline V gene lookup returns CDR1 MNHEY and CDR2 SVGEGT. CDR3 size: 15 residues. V lost 3 bases and J 2 bases, leaving 11 bases between the germline ends. In nucleotides, the CDR3 is TGTGCCAGCAGTTATCGATACAATGGCAATCAGCCCCAGCATTTT. Residues: CASSYRYNGNQPQHF.

This clonotype was picked up many times. This CDR3 is CASSPSNRGSYNEQFF. DNA for the CDR3: TGTGCCAGCAGCCCAAGTAACCGGGGCTCCTACAATGAGCAGTTCTTC. The chain links TRBV3-1 to TRBJ2-1, with D possibly being TRBD2 (5 bases). V was cut by 4 bases and J by 0 bases, with 13 bases left in between. The CDR3 extends over 16 amino acids. Per germline, CDR1 LGHDT and CDR2 YNNKEL (reference sequence).

This clonotype was observed many times. The chain joins TRBV6-5 to TRBJ1-1; no clear D. The CDR3 contains 15 residues. Looked up from germline, CDR1 is MNHEY and CDR2 is SVGAGI. V was cut by 2 bases and J by 1 base, with 11 bases left in between. CDR3 in amino acids: CASSYNGQRNTEAFF. DNA for the CDR3: TGTGCCAGCAGTTACAACGGGCAGAGGAACACTGAAGCTTTCTTT.

Worth noting for this clonotype: A much larger clonotype is one base distant, so this may be a read error. The chain recombines TRBV5-4 with TRBJ2-7, with D possibly TRBD1 on 5 matching bases. The V gene's germline CDR1 is SGHNT and CDR2 YYREEE (reference sequence). The CDR3 contains 15 residues. CDR3 region: CTSSSDLIQAGEQYF. DNA of the CDR3: TGTACCAGCAGCTCCGACCTGATACAGGCTGGCGAGCAGTACTTC.

This chain connects TRBV7-8 to TRBJ2-2, with TRBD2 identical over 7 bases. Trimming cost V 1 base and J 4 bases; bases outside gene matches: 9. CDR1 and CDR2 (germline): SGHVS, FQNEAQ. The CDR3 spans 17 residues. In DNA, the CDR3 is TGTGCCAGCAGCTTAGTTCCGCGGGGACTAAGCACCGGGGAGCTGTTTTTT. As protein: CASSLVPRGLSTGELFF.

A note on this clonotype: The junction departs from the called germline gene at one end, perhaps through a read error. The chain has TRBV5-6 and TRBJ1-4; 8 bases are a match to TRBD1. This CDR3 has 15 amino acids. CDR1 and CDR2 (germline): SGHDT, YYEEEE. In DNA, the CDR3 is TGTGCCAGCAGCTTCACCGGGACAGGTACTGGAAAACGGTTTTTT. Translation: CASSFTGTGTGKRFF.

This clonotype occurred many times. The V and J genes are TRBV20-1 and TRBJ2-1, with D hard to call. CDR1 is DFQATT, CDR2 SNEGSKA, per germline (reference sequence). V gave up 6 bases and J gave up 10 bases, with 13 bases separating them. The CDR3 has 11 amino acids. CDR3 protein: CSAASHGEQFF. The CDR3 DNA reads as TGCAGTGCCGCGTCCCACGGGGAGCAGTTCTTC.

Worth noting for this clonotype: A much larger clone differs from this one at a single base, so this may be a read error. This rearrangement joins TRBV12-3 or TRBV12-4 to TRBJ1-5, with 9 nucleotides matching TRBD1. V lost 6 bases to trimming and J lost 6 bases; unmatched junction nucleotides: 3. The CDR3 consists of 13 residues. The CDR3 loop reads CASRTGGIQPQHF. The CDR3 nucleotides are TGTGCCAGCAGGACAGGGGGGATTCAGCCCCAGCATTTT.

This chain joins TRBV12-3 or TRBV12-4 and TRBJ2-3; TRBD2 matches at 8 bases. The CDR3 sequence is 18 residues long. With 0 bases clipped from V and 0 bases from J, the junction kept 8 bases outside the gene matches. DNA for the CDR3: TGTGCCAGCAGTTTAGCCCCCGCTAGCGGGTTGAGCACAGATACGCAGTATTTT. Residues: CASSLAPASGLSTDTQYF.

This clonotype turned up a few times. A much larger clone differs by one base, so this may be a read error. The rearrangement uses TRBV7-2 and TRBJ2-5; 15 bases agree with TRBD2. Gene TRBJ2-7 matches the end of the DNA better, so the J call may be wrong. The germline gives CDR1 SGHTA, CDR2 FQGNSA. CDR3 size: 15 residues. CDR3 DNA sequence: TGTGCCAGCAGCCCCGGACTAGCGGGGGGGGGCGAGCAGTACTTC. This encodes CASSPGLAGGGEQYF.

This clonotype was detected a few times. A much larger clone lies one base from this, so it may be a read error. This chain uses TRBV4-3 with TRBJ2-5, with D perhaps assigned TRBD1 or TRBD2 (6 bases each). The J call could be wrong; TRBJ2-4 is a better fit for the DNA end. This CDR3 is built from 16 residues. Germline V gene lookup returns CDR1 LGHNA and CDR2 YSLEER. CDR3 in DNA: TGCGCCAGCAGCCAAGATTTTCGACGGGGGCAAAACATTCAGTACTTC. Its protein is CASSQDFRRGQNIQYF.

V is TRBV11-2 and J is TRBJ2-2; D is possibly TRBD1 or TRBD2 (5 bases each). Trimming cost V 4 bases and J 5 bases, with 14 bases left between them. The CDR3 loop spans 15 amino acids. Germline CDR1 is SGHAT and CDR2 is FQNNGV. CDR3 amino acids: CASSSYEGPTGELFF. The CDR3 DNA reads TGTGCCAGCAGCTCCTACGAGGGACCTACCGGGGAGCTGTTTTTT.

This clonotype was seen many times. This sequence joins TRBV7-9 and TRBJ2-1, with 9 bases identical to TRBD2. Germline V CDR1 and CDR2: SEHNR, FQNEAQ (reference sequence). The V segment lost 4 bases and the J segment 12 bases; nucleotides outside the gene matches: 7. The CDR3 covers 13 residues. CDR3 nucleotides: TGTGCCAGCAGCTCTCAGAGCGGGGGGTGGCAGTTCTTC. It encodes CASSSQSGGWQFF.

This clonotype appeared a few times. With a much larger clone just one base away, this may be a read error. This rearrangement joins TRBV6-5 to TRBJ2-5, with 8 bases matching TRBD2. J gave up 5 bases and V 6 bases, and 8 bases lay outside the gene matches. The CDR3 has 14 residues. Germline CDR1 is MNHEY and CDR2 is SVGAGI. In DNA, the CDR3 is TGTGCCAGCAGGTGGGGGGCTAGCGGGGAGACCCAGTACTTC. Translation gives CASRWGASGETQYF.

This clonotype was recorded at least ten times. The chain uses TRBV4-3 and TRBJ1-1; D not resolved. Germline loops: CDR1 LGHNA, CDR2 YSLEER. This CDR3 is 15 amino acids long. V was clipped by 0 bases and J by 1 base, with 9 bases between them. The chain's CDR3 is CASSQDLLANTEAFF. In nucleotides, the CDR3 is TGCGCCAGCAGCCAAGATCTTTTAGCGAACACTGAAGCTTTCTTT.

The chain recombines TRBV6-2 or TRBV6-3 with TRBJ2-5, with D uncertain. Germline V lookup: CDR1 MNHEY, CDR2 SVGEGT. V was cut by 8 bases and J by 2 bases, with 9 bases left in between. The CDR3 has 12 amino acids. The CDR3 DNA reads TGTGCCAGCTCAACACCGCAAGAGACCCAGTACTTC. This codes for CASSTPQETQYF.

With regard to this clonotype: A read error is possible here, since a much larger clone lies one base away. The V gene is TRBV6-2 or TRBV6-3, the J gene TRBJ2-1, with 12 positions matching TRBD2. Trimming took 7 bases from V and 6 from J; bases not matched to a gene: 10. CDR1 and CDR2 from the germline V gene are MNHEY and SVGEGT. The length of the CDR3 is 16 residues. CDR3 bases: TGTGCCAGCACCCTAAGACTAGCGGGGGATGGCAATGAGCAGTTCTTC. It is translated as CASTLRLAGDGNEQFF.

The chain employs TRBV20-1 and TRBJ2-5; 10 bases map to TRBD2. The V segment lost 3 bases and the J segment 11 bases; nucleotides outside the gene matches: 12. The CDR3 loop spans 14 amino acids. Germline CDR1 reads DFQATT; CDR2 reads SNEGSKA (reference sequence). CDR3 sequence reads: CSASAAGGLNEQYF. The CDR3 DNA reads TGCAGTGCTAGTGCAGCGGGGGGGCTCAATGAGCAGTACTTC.

The chain combines TRBV11-2 with TRBJ1-1; D may be TRBD1 (5 bases). CDR3 length equals 15 residues. V lost 5 bases, J lost 1 base, and 14 bases lay in between. Germline V gene data show CDR1 as SGHAT and CDR2 as FQNNGV. CDR3 region: CASSDTGTANTEAFF. In DNA form, the CDR3 reads TGTGCCAGCAGCGATACCGGGACGGCGAACACTGAAGCTTTCTTT. The full variable domain, rest sourced from reference TRBV11-2 and TRBJ1-1, is EAGVAQSPRYKIIEKRQSVAFWCNPISGHATLYWYQQILGQGPKLLIQFQNNGVVDDSQLPKDRFSAERLKGVDSTLKIQPAKLEDSAVYLCASSDTGTANTEAFFGQGTRLTVV.

This clonotype was observed many times. CDR3 sequence (DNA): TGTGCCAGCAGCCCCCCTAGCGGGGGGCCTTCCTACAATGAGCAGTTCTTC. Residues: CASSPPSGGPSYNEQFF. This chain connects TRBV14 to TRBJ2-1, with 11 bases identical to TRBD2. The germline gives CDR1 SGHDN, CDR2 FVKESK. Trimming took 4 bases from V and 1 from J; bases not matched to a gene: 6. The CDR3 is made up of 17 amino acids.

In this sample, this clonotype turned up a few times. This chain joins TRBV18 and TRBJ2-4, with D possibly matching TRBD1 (5 bases). Trimming pared 3 bases from V and 2 bases from J, leaving 11 bases between. This CDR3 spans 15 amino acids. The germline gives CDR1 KGHSH, CDR2 LQKENI. CDR3 nucleotides: TGTGCCAGCTCACCCCTAGGGGCCCCCAAAAACATTCAGTACTTC. It is translated as CASSPLGAPKNIQYF. Filled out from reference TRBV18 and TRBJ2-4, the complete variable domain reads NAGVMQNPRHLVRRRGQEARLRCSPMKGHSHVYWYRQLPEEGLKFMVYLQKENIIDESGMPKERFSAEFPKEGPSILRIQQVVRGDSAAYFCASSPLGAPKNIQYFGAGTRLSVL.